This is a list of T cell receptor beta chains from one sample in a study of T cell responses to AZD1222 COVID-19 vaccine. Generated by immunoSEQ multiplex PCR, the TCRdb table keeps only in-frame clones and is missing some. Of some 96,000 clones listed, around 86% are singletons. The source was peripheral blood, collected on day 0 of AZD1222 vaccination. The source is an adult in good health. Each CDR3 is given with its conserved first and last residue. The D gene is left open where the match is weak. Size is omitted from some rows. Given values are once, few, many or a class for expanded clones.

clone_size,j_call,v_call,d_call,cdr3_aa,cdr3_nt
.,TRBJ2-7,TRBV11-3,.,CASSLAEGYYEQYF,TGTGCCAGCAGCTTAGCGGAGGGATACTACGAGCAGTACTTC
.,TRBJ1-1,TRBV7-3,.,CASSPQGYTEAFF,TGTGCCAGCAGCCCCCAGGGATACACTGAAGCTTTCTTT
.,TRBJ2-1,TRBV7-9,TRBD2,CASSPQGLAGYNEQFF,TGTGCCAGCAGCCCGCAGGGACTAGCGGGCTACAATGAGCAGTTCTTC
.,TRBJ2-1,TRBV7-9,.,CASSLVRGFYNEQFF,TGTGCCAGCAGCTTAGTCCGGGGGTTCTACAATGAGCAGTTCTTC
.,TRBJ1-2,TRBV12-5,TRBD1,CASGLAGGGDGYTF,TGTGCTAGTGGTTTGGCAGGGGGCGGGGATGGCTACACCTTC
.,TRBJ2-2,TRBV18,.,CASSPELNTGELFF,TGTGCCAGCTCACCTGAACTTAACACCGGGGAGCTGTTTTTT
.,TRBJ1-4,TRBV7-8,.,CASSPVPGGEANEKLFF,TGTGCCAGCAGCCCAGTGCCTGGGGGCGAGGCTAATGAAAAACTGTTTTTT
once,TRBJ2-1,TRBV29-1,.,CSAVGRDRSYNEQFF,TGCAGTGCCGTCGGTCGGGATCGGTCCTACAATGAGCAGTTCTTC
once,TRBJ2-7,TRBV11-2,.,CASSPGLLSFPYEQYF,TGTGCCAGCAGCCCAGGTTTATTAAGTTTCCCCTACGAGCAGTACTTC
.,TRBJ1-4,TRBV19,TRBD1,CASSPGTATNEKLFF,TGTGCCAGTAGTCCGGGGACAGCAACTAATGAAAAACTGTTTTTT
.,TRBJ1-2,TRBV7-2,.,CASSLSTGNYGYTF,TGTGCCAGCAGCTTATCGACGGGTAACTATGGCTACACCTTC
.,TRBJ1-5,TRBV5-6,.,CASSSRQDYSNQPQHF,TGTGCCAGCAGCTCGAGACAGGACTATAGCAATCAGCCCCAGCATTTT
.,TRBJ1-1,TRBV20-1,.,CSASEGLNTEAFF,TGCAGTGCTAGTGAGGGTTTGAACACTGAAGCTTTCTTT
.,TRBJ2-7,TRBV2,.,CASSGLQGGYEQYF,TGTGCCAGCAGTGGGCTACAGGGGGGGTACGAGCAGTACTTC
.,TRBJ2-7,TRBV10-2,.,CASRGAWGASAYEQYF,TGCGCCAGCAGGGGGGCTTGGGGGGCCAGCGCCTACGAGCAGTACTTC